This passage covers 21 T cell receptor beta chains from one sample sequenced in a study of CD8+CD57+ T cells in acquired aplastic anemia. Template material for TCR beta VDJ and CDR3 profiling consisted of genomic DNA. TCRdb reprocessed the reads with MiXCR, giving one entry per CDR3 protein. This sample has more than 150,000 distinct CDR3 sequences, with 45% to 50% found just once. Sequencing input: sorted CD4+, CD8+, or CD8+CD57+ T cells (not recorded which) from PBMCs. The origin of the receptors is a human donor in good health.

This clonotype has a single count. The genes are TRBV25-1 and TRBJ2-1, with 8 bases lining up with TRBD2. The junction had 7 bases not matched to a gene; V was cut back by 6 bases and J by 0 bases. Looked up from germline, CDR1 is MGHDK and CDR2 is SYGVNS. This CDR3 comprises 16 residues. This chain's CDR3 is CASRHAGTSSYNEQFF. The DNA for the CDR3 is TGTGCCAGCAGACATGCGGGGACTAGCTCCTACAATGAGCAGTTCTTC.

This clonotype was counted at least ten times. The chain joins TRBV2 to TRBJ2-1; 12 bases match TRBD2. The CDR3 is 14 amino acids. V gave up 8 bases and J gave up 7 bases; unmatched junction bases: 6. Germline V gene sequence: CDR1 SNHLY, CDR2 FYNNEI. The CDR3, as DNA: TGTGCCAGCCTAAGGACTAGCGGGATTAATGAGCAGTTCTTC. Its protein is CASLRTSGINEQFF.

In its sample, this clonotype was seen a few times. Possible read error: a much larger clone is one base away. The gene calls are TRBV7-2 and TRBJ1-1; the D gene is possibly TRBD1 (5 bases). The CDR3 is 13 amino acids. From germline, CDR1 is SGHTA and CDR2 FQGNSA. DNA for the CDR3: TGTGCCAGCGGCTTAGTGCGGGGGGATAGAGCTTTCTTT. Amino acid sequence: CASGLVRGDRAFF.

This clonotype was picked up one time. The junction differs from germline at one of its ends, possibly a read error. The chain employs TRBV27 and TRBJ2-5; 8 bases agree with TRBD1. Germline V lookup: CDR1 MNHEY, CDR2 SMNVEV (reference sequence). The CDR3 runs 14 residues. The CDR3 nucleotides are TGTGCCGGCAGGAAGACAGGGGAACAAGAGACCCAGTACTTC. Its protein product is CAGRKTGEQETQYF.

A remark on this clonotype: This may stem from a read error, because a much larger clone lies one nucleotide away. V is TRBV6-2 or TRBV6-3 and J is TRBJ1-2; 7 positions agree with TRBD1. J lost 6 bases, V lost 2 bases, and 6 bases had no gene match. Germline values: CDR1 MNHEY, CDR2 SVGEGT. This CDR3 is 14 amino acids long. CDR3 DNA sequence: TGTGCCAGCAGTTACCCTGGGACAGTTAATGGCTACACCTTC. This gives the protein CASSYPGTVNGYTF.

On this clonotype itself: Just one base apart from a much larger clone, this may be a read error. The J gene is TRBJ1-3, the V gene TRBV5-6; tentative D call: TRBD1 (6 bases). Germline V gives CDR1 SGHDT, CDR2 YYEEEE. The CDR3 runs 15 residues. The CDR3: CTSSQDRISGNTIYF. As DNA, the CDR3 is TGTACCAGCAGTCAAGACAGGATCTCTGGAAACACCATATATTTT.

The chain has TRBV19 and TRBJ2-3; 12 bases line up with TRBD2. V was clipped by 9 bases and J by 2 bases; unmatched bases: 3. This CDR3 spans 14 amino acids. CDR1 and CDR2 (germline): LNHDA, SQIVND (reference sequence). The DNA for the CDR3 is TGTGCCAGCAGGACTAGCGGGACCACAGATACGCAGTATTTT. Its translation is CASRTSGTTDTQYF.

This clonotype appeared many times. The chain couples TRBV19 to TRBJ2-1; 12 bases are shared with TRBD2. With 3 bases clipped from V and 7 bases from J, the junction kept 7 bases outside the gene matches. The CDR3 is 16 residues long. Looked up from germline, CDR1 is LNHDA and CDR2 is SQIVND (reference sequence). For the CDR3, the DNA is TGTGCCAGTAGTATGCTAGCGGGAGGGAGTGGGAATGAGCAGTTCTTC. Protein: CASSMLAGGSGNEQFF.

Turning to this clonotype: Likely a read error: the CDR3 ends without its conserved phenylalanine or tryptophan. This rearrangement joins TRBV18 to TRBJ2-7; tentatively, D is TRBD1 (6 bases). The CDR3 covers 13 residues. V was trimmed by 5 bases and J by 3 bases, leaving 11 bases between them. Germline V gives CDR1 KGHSH, CDR2 LQKENI. The CDR3 bases are TGTGCCAGCTCAGCGGACAGACACTACGAGCAGTACTCC. Residues: CASSADRHYEQYS.

This chain connects TRBV11-1 to TRBJ2-3; D is ambiguous. The CDR3 extends over 14 amino acids. CDR1 and CDR2 (germline): SGHAT, FQDESV (reference sequence). V lost 6 bases and J lost 0, with 10 bases in between. The CDR3 reads CASRGFPSTDTQYF. DNA of the CDR3: TGTGCCAGCAGAGGATTTCCTAGCACAGATACGCAGTATTTT.

The chain links TRBV10-1 to TRBJ1-5; D remains ambiguous. This CDR3 comprises 16 residues. V lost 3 bases and J lost 0, with 12 bases in between. The germline gives CDR1 WNHNN, CDR2 SYGVQD (reference sequence). CDR3 DNA sequence: TGCGCCAGCAGTGAACAGTCAGCACATAGCAATCAGCCCCAGCATTTT. This codes for CASSEQSAHSNQPQHF.

This clonotype was counted many times. The genes are TRBV6-1 and TRBJ1-1; D remains unclear. This CDR3 comprises 14 residues. The V gene lost 3 bases and the J gene lost 3 bases, with 11 bases spanning the gap. The germline V gene has CDR1 MNHNS and CDR2 SASEGT. The CDR3 DNA reads as TGTGCCAGCAGTGAGACGGCGGCGGACACTGAAGCTTTCTTT. Amino acids: CASSETAADTEAFF.

The chain is built from TRBV30 and TRBJ2-5; TRBD1 matches at 7 bases. Germline V CDR1 and CDR2: GTSNPN, SVGIG (reference sequence). The CDR3 runs to 15 residues. Trimming took 5 bases from V and 5 from J; bases not matched to a gene: 14. The CDR3, as DNA: TGTGCCTGGGGGCCCAAATCACAGGGGAAGGAGACCCAGTACTTC. Translated, it gives CAWGPKSQGKETQYF.

This clonotype was counted between two and nine times. This chain links TRBV29-1 with TRBJ1-3, with no clear D. V gave up 0 bases and J gave up 1 base, with 16 bases separating them. This CDR3 region has 17 residues. Germline V gene lookup returns CDR1 SQVTM and CDR2 ANQGSEA. DNA for the CDR3: TGCAGCGTTGAAGATGCGAAGGAAAAGAGTTCTGGAAACACCATATATTTT. Translated: CSVEDAKEKSSGNTIYF.

The rearrangement links TRBV19 to TRBJ1-6, with D perhaps matching TRBD1 (6 bases). The germline V gene has CDR1 LNHDA and CDR2 SQIVND (reference sequence). V gave up 8 bases and J gave up 9 bases, with 20 bases separating them. The CDR3 sequence is 15 residues long. The CDR3, as DNA: TGTGCCAGTCCAAATCGGGGGGCTGAGGGTTCACCCCTCCACTTT. Translated: CASPNRGAEGSPLHF. Supplemented by reference TRBV19 and TRBJ1-6, the full variable domain reads DGGITQSPKYLFRKEGQNVTLSCEQNLNHDAMYWYRQDPGQGLRLIYYSQIVNDFQKGDIAEGYSVSREKKESFPLTVTSAQKNPTAFYLCASPNRGAEGSPLHFGNGTRLTVT.

Comments on this clonotype: This may be a read error: a much more frequent sequence differs by one nucleotide. V gene TRBV7-9 combines with J gene TRBJ2-5, with no clear D. The CDR3 is 12 residues long. V was cut by 4 bases and J by 8 bases, with 11 bases left in between. Germline assignment: CDR1 SEHNR and CDR2 FQNEAQ (reference sequence). The CDR3 bases are TGTGCCAGCAGCTCGACCCTAGGCACCCAGTACTTC. This translates into CASSSTLGTQYF.

The chain carries TRBV4-2 and TRBJ2-2; TRBD2 matches at 9 bases. V dropped 4 bases and J dropped 7; count of bases not matched to a gene: 10. The germline CDR1 and CDR2 sequences are LGHNA and YNFKEQ. The CDR3 runs 16 residues. The CDR3 is CASSPGGGRASGELFF. Here the CDR3 DNA reads TGTGCCAGCAGCCCGGGCGGCGGGAGGGCCAGCGGGGAGCTGTTTTTT.

With respect to this clonotype: Mismatch with germline at one junction end may stem from a read error. The rearrangement joins TRBV7-9 to TRBJ1-5; D is perhaps TRBD1 (5 bases). This CDR3 contains 13 residues. The germline gives CDR1 SEHNR, CDR2 FQNEAQ (reference sequence). The CDR3 region is CASSLGQGQPRHF. DNA of the CDR3: TGTGCCAGCAGCTTAGGCCAGGGTCAGCCCCGGCATTTT.

This clonotype has at least ten counts. V gene TRBV10-3 combines with J gene TRBJ2-5; 14 nucleotides line up with TRBD2. V lost 3 bases to trimming and J lost 5 bases; unmatched junction nucleotides: 5. Germline CDR1 and CDR2: ENHRY and SYGVKD. This CDR3 is built from 16 residues. Written as DNA, the CDR3 is TGTGCCATCAGTGACCGACTAGCGGGAGGGTCTGAGACCCAGTACTTC. Amino acid sequence: CAISDRLAGGSETQYF.

As regards this clonotype: A much more abundant neighbour one base away suggests this may be a read error. This rearrangement joins TRBV19 to TRBJ2-3; D uncertain. There are 15 residues in the CDR3. Germline lookup yields CDR1 LNHDA and CDR2 SQIVND (reference sequence). CDR3 bases: TGTGCCAGTAGTGCTCGAACGCGAAGGTCAGATACGCGGTATTTT. Translating it yields CASSARTRRSDTRYF.

This clonotype was counted at least ten times. The rearrangement links TRBV20-1 to TRBJ1-5, with 10 bases aligning to TRBD1. V lost 5 bases, J lost 2 bases, and 6 bases stayed unmatched. Germline V lookup: CDR1 DFQATT, CDR2 SNEGSKA (reference sequence). The CDR3 sequence is 15 residues long. CDR3 sequence: CSAYKDRGGNQPQHF. The CDR3 DNA reads TGCAGTGCTTATAAGGACAGGGGGGGCAATCAGCCCCAGCATTTT.